Below, 22 T cell receptor beta chains from the same sample are listed, as sequenced in a study of radiation and T cells in renal cell carcinoma. Assay used: immunoSEQ multiplex PCR; TCRdb lists only in-frame clones, some missing. In the table there are about 7,900 clones, approximately 65% of which are singletons. Treatment described: treatment-naive control, cytoreductive nephrectomy. This specimen consisted of tumor tissue, obtained from a patient whose treatment was nephrectomy without radiotherapy. Receptors originate from a woman aged 65 to 85 with renal cell carcinoma.

This clone was picked up a small number of times. The chain combines TRBV5-1 with TRBJ1-1; tentative D call: TRBD1 (5 bases). Germline V lookup: CDR1 SGHRS, CDR2 YFSETQ. The CDR3 runs to 16 residues. Trimming left V 1 base short and J 5 bases short, with 18 bases between. CDR3 loop: CASSLTLQALGTEAFF. The CDR3 DNA follows: TGCGCCAGCAGCTTGACTTTACAGGCCCTAGGAACTGAAGCTTTCTTT. The variable domain in full, with the rest retrieved from reference TRBV5-1 and TRBJ1-1, is KAGVTQTPRYLIKTRGQQVTLSCSPISGHRSVSWYQQTPGQGLQFLFEYFSETQRNKGNFPGRFSGRQFSNSRSEMNVSTLELGDSALYLCASSLTLQALGTEAFFGQGTRLTVV.

The V gene is TRBV5-8, the J gene TRBJ1-2, with 10 bases aligning to TRBD1. Germline V lookup: CDR1 SGHTS, CDR2 YDEGEE. The V and J ends lost 6 bases and 4 bases, in that order; junction bases with no gene match: 15. This CDR3 contains 17 residues. The CDR3 is CASTVTPGQGIGYGYTF. The CDR3 DNA is TGTGCCAGCACCGTCACTCCGGGACAGGGGATCGGCTATGGCTACACCTTC.

This clone was recorded once. The genes are TRBV5-1 and TRBJ2-5; 9 nucleotides agree with TRBD2. V was clipped by 4 bases and J by 1 base; unmatched bases: 5. The CDR3 is made up of 15 amino acids. Looked up from germline, CDR1 is SGHRS and CDR2 is YFSETQ. Here the CDR3 reads CASSPPSGVQETQYF. The CDR3 DNA reads TGCGCCAGCAGCCCTCCTAGCGGGGTCCAAGAGACCCAGTACTTC.

The CDR3 protein is CASSYGEYEQYF. The CDR3 nucleotides are TGTGCCAGCAGTTACGGGGAATACGAGCAGTACTTC. The V gene is TRBV6-6, the J gene TRBJ2-7; D is ambiguous. The CDR3 totals 12 residues. V lost 2 bases to trimming and J lost 4 bases, with 6 bases between them. CDR1 is MNHNY, CDR2 SVGAGI, per germline (reference sequence).

Only one count was recorded for this clone. The chain is built from TRBV5-6 and TRBJ1-2; D is possibly TRBD1 (6 bases). This CDR3 comprises 16 residues. CDR1 is SGHDT and CDR2 is YYEEEE in the germline V gene. V was cut by 0 bases and J by 4 bases, with 16 bases left in between. The CDR3 DNA follows: TGTGCCAGCAGCTTGGGGGGGCGGCGGGCCAGCTATGGCTACACCTTC. Translated: CASSLGGRRASYGYTF.

The V call is TRBV7-2, the J call TRBJ2-1, with D possibly matching TRBD2 (6 bases). The CDR3 is 15 residues long. The V gene lost 2 bases and the J gene lost 7 bases, with 15 bases spanning the gap. Germline V gives CDR1 SGHTA, CDR2 FQGNSA. CDR3 sequence: CASSLTRRVENEQFF. CDR3 bases: TGTGCCAGCAGCTTAACCCGGAGGGTCGAAAATGAGCAGTTCTTC.

V usage is TRBV6-6 and J usage is TRBJ2-5, with TRBD2 identical over 10 bases. The germline V gene encodes CDR1 MNHNY and CDR2 SVGAGI (reference sequence). This CDR3 has 14 residues. V shed 6 bases and J 5 bases; nucleotides not matched to a gene: 6. DNA of the CDR3: TGTGCCAGCAGCAAGGGACTAGCGTCTGAGACCCAGTACTTC. Protein: CASSKGLASETQYF.

There are a few counts of this clone. The chain couples TRBV18 to TRBJ1-1; tentatively, D is TRBD1 (5 bases). The length of the CDR3 is 15 residues. Germline lookup yields CDR1 KGHSH and CDR2 LQKENI. V was shortened by 3 bases and J by 0 bases, with 11 bases between the two germline ends. In DNA, the CDR3 is TGTGCCAGCTCACCGGGGGAGGGATTGAACACTGAAGCTTTCTTT. Translating it yields CASSPGEGLNTEAFF.

This clone is medium-sized within its sample. The chain joins TRBV2 to TRBJ2-2; 13 bases line up with TRBD2. The germline gives CDR1 SNHLY, CDR2 FYNNEI. Losses at the gene ends were 6 bases for V and 6 bases for J; bases not matched to a gene: 4. The CDR3 totals 15 residues. For the CDR3, the DNA is TGTGCCAGCAGGGGGACTAGCGGGGCTCCCGGGGAGCTGTTTTTT. Its translation is CASRGTSGAPGELFF.

This chain links TRBV7-2 with TRBJ1-1; 7 bases are a match to TRBD1. Per the germline V gene, CDR1 is SGHTA and CDR2 is FQGNSA. After removal of 3 bases from V and 2 bases from J, the junction contained 6 bases not matched to a gene. The CDR3 runs 15 residues. The CDR3 DNA reads TGTGCCAGCAGCTTCGGGACAGCCTTAAACACTGAAGCTTTCTTT. It encodes CASSFGTALNTEAFF. Variable domain in full (rest from reference TRBV7-2 and TRBJ1-1): GAGVSQSPSNKVTEKGKDVELRCDPISGHTALYWYRQSLGQGLEFLIYFQGNSAPDKSGLPSDRFSAERTGGSVSTLTIQRTQQEDSAVYLCASSFGTALNTEAFFGQGTRLTVV.

A single count supports this clone. V usage is TRBV5-6 and J usage is TRBJ2-3, with TRBD2 identical over 8 bases. The V and J ends lost 1 base and 1 base, in that order; junction bases with no gene match: 2. This CDR3 has 15 amino acids. Germline V gene sequence: CDR1 SGHDT, CDR2 YYEEEE. Here the CDR3 reads CASSLWTSRTDTQYF. The CDR3 DNA sequence: TGTGCCAGCAGCTTGTGGACTAGCCGCACAGATACGCAGTATTTT.

The rearrangement links TRBV5-6 to TRBJ2-7; D is undetermined. Germline V gene sequence: CDR1 SGHDT, CDR2 YYEEEE. CDR3 length: 13 amino acids. The V gene lost 1 base and the J gene lost 7 bases, with 12 bases spanning the gap. The CDR3 sequence is CASSLPSGLEQYF. CDR3 nucleotides: TGTGCCAGCAGCTTGCCAAGTGGTTTGGAGCAGTACTTC.

The rearrangement uses TRBV7-9 and TRBJ2-7; D is perhaps TRBD1 or TRBD2 (5 bases each). V was cut by 5 bases and J by 2 bases, with 10 bases left in between. The CDR3 length is 13 residues. Per germline, CDR1 SEHNR and CDR2 FQNEAQ (reference sequence). DNA of the CDR3: TGTGCCAGCAGCCAGGGAGTCCCCTACGAGCAGTACTTC. It encodes CASSQGVPYEQYF.

The genes are TRBV6-6 and TRBJ1-2; D might be TRBD1 (6 bases). The CDR3 consists of 15 residues. Germline assignment: CDR1 MNHNY and CDR2 SVGAGI (reference sequence). V lost 0 bases to trimming and J lost 5 bases, with 13 bases between them. CDR3 bases: TGTGCCAGCAGTTACTCGGGGGGGGGCTGGTATGGCTACACCTTC. This translates into CASSYSGGGWYGYTF.

The rearrangement uses TRBV18 and TRBJ1-4, with D perhaps TRBD1 (5 bases). Germline V gene data show CDR1 as KGHSH and CDR2 as LQKENI. V lost 5 bases to trimming and J lost 6 bases, with 13 bases between them. The CDR3 length is 14 residues. The CDR3 nucleotides read TGTGCCAGCTCAAGAGGGGAGGAAGATGAAAAACTGTTTTTT. It specifies CASSRGEEDEKLFF.

The genes are TRBV9 and TRBJ2-3; perhaps TRBD2 as D (5 bases). Trimming pared 4 bases from V and 0 bases from J, leaving 15 bases between. CDR3 length: 16 amino acids. Looked up from germline, CDR1 is SGDLS and CDR2 is YYNGEE. The CDR3 loop is CASSPRPSSSTDTQYF. In DNA, the CDR3 is TGTGCCAGCAGCCCCCGGCCTAGCTCTAGCACAGATACGCAGTATTTT.

The genes are TRBV5-4 and TRBJ1-2; possibly TRBD1 for D (6 bases). Germline V gene sequence: CDR1 SGHNT, CDR2 YYREEE (reference sequence). V was shortened by 2 bases and J by 2 bases, with 10 bases between the two germline ends. CDR3 length: 14 amino acids. CDR3 DNA: TGTGCCAGCAGCTTAGGGGGTCCCAACTATGGCTACACCTTC. Protein sequence: CASSLGGPNYGYTF.

The chain has TRBV7-6 and TRBJ1-1; D call uncertain. This CDR3 region has 14 residues. Trimming took 5 bases from V and 1 from J, leaving 11 bases between them. Germline V CDR1 and CDR2: SGHVS, FNYEAQ. For the CDR3, the DNA is TGTGCCAGCAGCCCCCACCTTGGGAACACTGAAGCTTTCTTT. Translating it yields CASSPHLGNTEAFF.

The rearrangement links TRBV19 to TRBJ2-1; tentative D call: TRBD1 (6 bases). In germline, CDR1 is LNHDA, CDR2 SQIVND (reference sequence). V lost 0 bases to trimming and J lost 5 bases, with 8 bases between them. CDR3 length equals 14 residues. CDR3 sequence: CASSIEGHHNEQFF. In nucleotides, the CDR3 is TGTGCCAGTAGTATAGAGGGACACCACAATGAGCAGTTCTTC.

The V call is TRBV18, the J call TRBJ2-1, with 7 bases matching TRBD1. With 3 bases clipped from V and 3 bases from J, the junction kept 11 bases outside the gene matches. Germline values: CDR1 KGHSH, CDR2 LQKENI. The CDR3 has 17 amino acids. This CDR3 reads CASSPYTRDRLYNEQFF. The CDR3 nucleotides read TGTGCCAGCTCACCCTACACCCGGGACAGACTCTACAATGAGCAGTTCTTC.

This chain links TRBV6-5 with TRBJ1-6; unclear D gene. CDR3 length equals 13 residues. The V end was cut by 8 bases, the J end by 10 bases, with 15 bases between. Looked up from germline, CDR1 is MNHEY and CDR2 is SVGAGI. This chain's CDR3 is CASEWNGGSPLHF. In nucleotides, the CDR3 is TGTGCCAGCGAGTGGAATGGCGGGTCACCCCTCCACTTT.

The chain combines TRBV6-1 with TRBJ2-1; 9 bases align to TRBD1. This CDR3 spans 14 amino acids. The V and J ends lost 11 bases and 0 bases, in that order; junction bases with no gene match: 5. Looked up from germline, CDR1 is MNHNS and CDR2 is SASEGT. The DNA of the CDR3 is TGTGCCTCGGGGACAGGGTCCTCCTACAATGAGCAGTTCTTC. The encoded protein is CASGTGSSYNEQFF.